This is a list of T cell receptor beta chains from one sample in a study of blood T cell repertoires in COVID-19. The repertoire was sequenced with immunoSEQ multiplex PCR; TCRdb's copy has only in-frame clones and lacks some. The table includes about 140,000 clones, 80% to 90% detected once. What was sequenced was peripheral blood. Every receptor here comes from a woman between 55 and 75 years old with active COVID-19. CDR3s include the opening cysteine and the closing phenylalanine or tryptophan. Each record gives: D gene, V gene, clone size, J gene, CDR3 DNA, CDR3 protein. A D gene is named only where the DNA matches it firmly. Clone size is not always given. Where it is, it says once, few, many or a class for expanded clones.

d_call: -; v_call: TRBV28; clone_size: few; j_call: TRBJ1-5; cdr3_nt: TGTGCCAGCAGTCCCCGGACGGGGGTAGGGCCCCAGCATTTT; cdr3_aa: CASSPRTGVGPQHF
d_call: TRBD1; v_call: TRBV29-1; clone_size: -; j_call: TRBJ1-4; cdr3_nt: TGCAGCGTCCAAACAGGGGGGCTTAATGAAAAACTGTTTTTT; cdr3_aa: CSVQTGGLNEKLFF
d_call: TRBD2; v_call: TRBV6-2/TRBV6-3; clone_size: -; j_call: TRBJ2-1; cdr3_nt: TGTGCCAGCAGTCAGGGACTAGCGGCGGCCTACAATGAGCAGTTCTTC; cdr3_aa: CASSQGLAAAYNEQFF
d_call: -; v_call: TRBV4-2; clone_size: -; j_call: TRBJ2-1; cdr3_nt: TGTGCCAGCAGCCAAGGACACCCCTCCTACAATGAGCAGTTCTTC; cdr3_aa: CASSQGHPSYNEQFF
d_call: TRBD1; v_call: TRBV10-3; clone_size: -; j_call: TRBJ1-2; cdr3_nt: TGTGCCATCAGTGAGTCCCTTATAGGACAGGGGGTGGCTGGCTACACCTTC; cdr3_aa: CAISESLIGQGVAGYTF
d_call: TRBD2; v_call: TRBV7-3; clone_size: -; j_call: TRBJ2-1; cdr3_nt: TGTGCCAGCAGCTTATGGTCAAGCGGGGGTTACAATGAGCAGTTCTTC; cdr3_aa: CASSLWSSGGYNEQFF
d_call: TRBD1; v_call: TRBV4-3; clone_size: -; j_call: TRBJ1-2; cdr3_nt: TGCGCCAGCAGCCAAGGCCGGGACAGGGGATATGGCTACACCTTC; cdr3_aa: CASSQGRDRGYGYTF
d_call: TRBD2; v_call: TRBV4-3; clone_size: -; j_call: TRBJ2-3; cdr3_nt: TGCGCCAGCAGCCAAGATATTTCTAGCGGGAGGGGCGATACGCAGTATTTT; cdr3_aa: CASSQDISSGRGDTQYF
d_call: -; v_call: TRBV28; clone_size: -; j_call: TRBJ2-7; cdr3_nt: TGTGCCAGCAGTCCGCTAGCAACCCCTTCCTCCTACGAGCAGTACTTC; cdr3_aa: CASSPLATPSSYEQYF
d_call: -; v_call: TRBV7-2; clone_size: once; j_call: TRBJ2-7; cdr3_nt: TGTGCCAGCAGCTTAGCTAGCCGCCAGTACTTC; cdr3_aa: CASSLASRQYF
d_call: -; v_call: TRBV4-2; clone_size: -; j_call: TRBJ2-1; cdr3_nt: TGTGCCAGCAGCCTGCTTAGCGACTCCTACAATGAGCAGTTCTTC; cdr3_aa: CASSLLSDSYNEQFF
d_call: TRBD1; v_call: TRBV6-2/TRBV6-3; clone_size: -; j_call: TRBJ1-2; cdr3_nt: TGTGCCAGCAGTTCCGGGACAGGGGGCCTCTATGGCTACACCTTC; cdr3_aa: CASSSGTGGLYGYTF
d_call: TRBD1; v_call: TRBV27; clone_size: -; j_call: TRBJ1-6; cdr3_nt: TGTGCCAGCACGAGTACCCGACAGGGGGCCCTCAGCTCCTATAATTCACCCCTCCACTTT; cdr3_aa: CASTSTRQGALSSYNSPLHF
d_call: -; v_call: TRBV27; clone_size: once; j_call: TRBJ1-5; cdr3_nt: TGTGCCAGCAGTTTATGGGGGGACCAACAGCCCCAGCATTTT; cdr3_aa: CASSLWGDQQPQHF